A single sample gave rise to the 13 T cell receptor beta chains below, sequenced in a study of siplizumab effects on memory and regulatory T cells. Only in-frame clones appear in the TCRdb table, and some are missing; sequencing was by immunoSEQ multiplex PCR. The sample consists of tens of thousands of clones, over 85% of them appearing once. The sequenced sample consisted of CD8+ T cells sorted from blood. The receptors shown here come from a human donor in good health.

The chain uses TRBV5-1 and TRBJ2-7; tentatively, D is TRBD1 or TRBD2 (5 bases each). This CDR3 comprises 13 residues. Germline loops: CDR1 SGHRS, CDR2 YFSETQ. Deletions cut 5 bases from V and 2 bases from J, with 11 bases between. The CDR3 DNA follows: TGCGCCAGCAGAGGGGACCGAGCCTACGAGCAGTACTTC. Protein product: CASRGDRAYEQYF. Looking up the rest from reference TRBV5-1 and TRBJ2-7 gives the full variable domain: KAGVTQTPRYLIKTRGQQVTLSCSPISGHRSVSWYQQTPGQGLQFLFEYFSETQRNKGNFPGRFSGRQFSNSRSEMNVSTLELGDSALYLCASRGDRAYEQYFGPGTRLTVT.

Concerning this clone itself: Other DNA sequences in the same sample also yield this CDR3. The V and J genes are TRBV2 and TRBJ1-1; no definite D call. V was pared by 6 bases and J by 1 base, with 6 bases between. The germline V gene encodes CDR1 SNHLY and CDR2 FYNNEI. There are 12 residues in the CDR3. CDR3 in DNA: TGTGCCAGCAGGCCGGGGAACACTGAAGCTTTCTTT. As protein: CASRPGNTEAFF.

The chain recombines TRBV9 with TRBJ1-5; D uncertain. Trimming stripped 7 bases from V and 4 bases from J, with 9 bases between. This CDR3 contains 12 residues. Germline V gives CDR1 SGDLS, CDR2 YYNGEE. This CDR3 reads CASGAGNQPQHF. Here the CDR3 DNA reads TGTGCCAGCGGTGCTGGGAATCAGCCCCAGCATTTT.

The rearrangement uses TRBV6-1 and TRBJ1-2, with 10 bases that match TRBD1. The CDR3 covers 17 residues. CDR1 MNHNS and CDR2 SASEGT come from the germline V gene. The V gene end was trimmed by 1 base and the J gene end by 7 bases; junction bases not matched to a gene: 12. The CDR3 loop is CASSEGVTGGALGGYTF. CDR3 nucleotides: TGTGCCAGCAGTGAAGGAGTGACAGGGGGCGCTTTGGGTGGCTACACCTTC.

The gene calls are TRBV4-3 and TRBJ2-1; the D gene is possibly TRBD2 (5 bases). Germline CDR1 is LGHNA and CDR2 is YSLEER. The V and J ends lost 5 bases and 0 bases respectively, with 17 bases between them. The CDR3 sequence is 17 residues long. CDR3 protein: CASSSHAERSSYNEQFF. The CDR3, as DNA: TGCGCCAGCAGCTCCCATGCAGAGCGGAGCTCCTACAATGAGCAGTTCTTC.

J is TRBJ2-2 and V is TRBV7-6; no firm D call. V lost 7 bases and J lost 3, with 6 bases in between. The CDR3 totals 12 residues. Germline CDR1 reads SGHVS; CDR2 reads FNYEAQ. CDR3: CASIAYTGELFF. DNA for the CDR3: TGTGCCAGCATAGCATACACCGGGGAGCTGTTTTTT.

The genes are TRBV19 and TRBJ2-7, with TRBD1 identical over 7 bases. The CDR3 is 13 amino acids. The germline gives CDR1 LNHDA, CDR2 SQIVND (reference sequence). The CDR3 region is CAVGTDETYEQYF. DNA for the CDR3: TGTGCTGTGGGGACAGACGAAACCTACGAGCAGTACTTC.

The chain couples TRBV19 to TRBJ2-2, with TRBD1 as a possible D gene (6 bases). This CDR3 has 18 amino acids. The germline V gene has CDR1 LNHDA and CDR2 SQIVND (reference sequence). Trimming took 3 bases from V and 1 from J, leaving 18 bases between them. This chain's CDR3 is CASSMGQVWGLNTGELFF. The CDR3 DNA reads TGTGCCAGTAGTATGGGACAAGTGTGGGGGTTGAACACCGGGGAGCTGTTTTTT.

The chain links TRBV7-9 to TRBJ1-1; maybe TRBD1 (5 bases). The CDR3 has 12 amino acids. Trimming removed 7 bases at V and 10 bases at J, with 16 bases between. Germline assignment: CDR1 SEHNR and CDR2 FQNEAQ (reference sequence). CDR3 residues: CASTISGGIAFF. CDR3 bases: TGTGCCAGCACCATCTCGGGGGGTATAGCTTTCTTT.

The rearrangement uses TRBV15 and TRBJ1-1, with 8 bases identical to TRBD1. Germline CDR1 and CDR2: LNHNV and YYDKDF (reference sequence). J lost 4 bases, V lost 4 bases, and 8 bases had no gene match. This CDR3 is built from 15 residues. CDR3 DNA sequence: TGTGCCACCAGCAAATTCAGGGGGCTCGGCACTGAAGCTTTCTTT. It encodes CATSKFRGLGTEAFF.

The rearrangement links TRBV11-2 to TRBJ1-1; D remains ambiguous. V was shortened by 1 base and J by 1 base, with 4 bases between the two germline ends. This CDR3 has 13 residues. Germline assignment: CDR1 SGHAT and CDR2 FQNNGV. The CDR3 loop is CASSLGANTEAFF. As DNA, the CDR3 is TGTGCCAGCAGCTTAGGGGCGAACACTGAAGCTTTCTTT. Based on the CDR3 plus reference TRBV11-2 and TRBJ1-1, the full variable domain is EAGVAQSPRYKIIEKRQSVAFWCNPISGHATLYWYQQILGQGPKLLIQFQNNGVVDDSQLPKDRFSAERLKGVDSTLKIQPAKLEDSAVYLCASSLGANTEAFFGQGTRLTVV.

This clone was detected once. This chain uses TRBV27 with TRBJ1-4; D uncertain. The CDR3 sequence is 15 residues long. The germline gives CDR1 MNHEY, CDR2 SMNVEV (reference sequence). Deletions cut 0 bases from V and 7 bases from J, with 12 bases between. In nucleotides, the CDR3 is TGTGCCAGCAGTTTATCAGGCAATCTTGGTGAAAAACTGTTTTTT. Protein product: CASSLSGNLGEKLFF. The full variable domain, in which reference TRBV27 and TRBJ1-4 provide the parts outside the CDR3, is EAQVTQNPRYLITVTGKKLTVTCSQNMNHEYMSWYRQDPGLGLRQIYYSMNVEVTDKGDVPEGYKVSRKEKRNFPLILESPSPNQTSLYFCASSLSGNLGEKLFFGSGTQLSVL.

The V gene is TRBV2, the J gene TRBJ1-1; D might be TRBD1 (5 bases). The ends were cut back, 4 bases at V and 6 bases at J, with 18 bases in the middle. The CDR3 is 15 amino acids. From germline, CDR1 is SNHLY and CDR2 FYNNEI. Here the CDR3 DNA reads TGTGCCAGCAGTGCCCTCCGGTGGGGGTCGGCTGAAGCTTTCTTT. Translating it yields CASSALRWGSAEAFF.